The 10 T cell receptor beta chains in this list originate from one sample, sequenced in a study of Tregs in tolerant kidney transplant recipients. TCRdb keeps only in-frame clones here, not all; method: immunoSEQ multiplex PCR. The profile shows some 68,000 clones, roughly 89% of them singletons. What was sequenced was CD4+ T cells from blood. The receptors shown here come from a human donor in good health.

The genes are TRBV5-1 and TRBJ1-3; a weak D match, TRBD1 (5 bases). This CDR3 is 15 amino acids long. The germline V and J ends were trimmed by 5 bases and 4 bases, with 16 bases remaining between them. Germline lookup yields CDR1 SGHRS and CDR2 YFSETQ. The CDR3: CASRSGSGHGNTIYF. The CDR3 bases are TGCGCCAGCAGGTCCGGTTCAGGGCACGGAAACACCATATATTTT.

This clone was seen at least ten times. CDR3 coding DNA: TGTGCCTGGAGAAAGGGGCAACAGGGTAATGAAAAACTGTTTTTT. Translation gives CAWRKGQQGNEKLFF. The chain is built from TRBV30 and TRBJ1-4, with D maybe TRBD1 (6 bases). V lost 3 bases, J lost 4 bases, and 15 bases lay in between. CDR3 size: 15 residues. CDR1 is GTSNPN and CDR2 is SVGIG in the germline V gene (reference sequence).

This clone was counted only a few times. The identical CDR3 is also encoded by other nucleotide sequences in the sample. This chain links TRBV7-9 with TRBJ1-2; 9 nucleotides align to TRBD1. The CDR3 contains 13 residues. Unmatched junction bases numbered 3, after V lost 5 bases and J lost 5 bases. CDR1 SEHNR and CDR2 FQNEAQ come from the germline V gene (reference sequence). The CDR3 DNA follows: TGTGCCAGCAGCCCGGACAGGGGTTATGGCTACACCTTC. This sequence encodes CASSPDRGYGYTF.

V and J are TRBV9 and TRBJ1-4, with a weak D call TRBD1 (6 bases). The CDR3 is 15 residues long. The V gene lost 4 bases and the J gene lost 8 bases, with 18 bases spanning the gap. The V gene's germline CDR1 is SGDLS and CDR2 YYNGEE. The CDR3 protein is CASSPQGHAIEKLFF. DNA of the CDR3: TGTGCCAGCAGCCCCCAGGGACATGCTATAGAAAAACTGTTTTTT. The entire variable domain, with the rest obtained from reference TRBV9 and TRBJ1-4, is as follows: DSGVTQTPKHLITATGQRVTLRCSPRSGDLSVYWYQQSLDQGLQFLIQYYNGEERAKGNILERFSAQQFPDLHSELNLSSLELGDSALYFCASSPQGHAIEKLFFGSGTQLSVL.

This clone was picked up a small number of times. The rearrangement links TRBV11-3 to TRBJ2-7, with TRBD1 matching 7 bases. CDR3 length: 15 amino acids. With V trimmed by 5 bases and J by 2 bases, 9 bases remained unmatched. The germline CDR1 and CDR2 sequences are SGHNT and YENEEA. The CDR3 nucleotides read TGTGCCAGCAGCCGTTGGACAGGTCAGACCTACGAGCAGTACTTC. Translating it yields CASSRWTGQTYEQYF.

As regards this clone: The same CDR3 can be traced to other DNA sequences in this sample. V usage is TRBV29-1 and J usage is TRBJ1-1; perhaps TRBD1 as D (5 bases). The CDR3 is made up of 13 amino acids. CDR1 and CDR2 (germline): SQVTM, ANQGSEA. V was clipped by 6 bases and J by 0 bases, with 11 bases between them. In DNA form, the CDR3 reads TGCAGCGTGGAGGGGCGGATGAACACTGAAGCTTTCTTT. This gives the protein CSVEGRMNTEAFF.

V gene TRBV19 combines with J gene TRBJ2-7; D possibly uses TRBD1 or TRBD2 (6 bases each). The V end lost 3 bases, the J end lost 6 bases, and 15 bases lay between the germline ends. The CDR3 consists of 14 residues. Germline assignment: CDR1 LNHDA and CDR2 SQIVND (reference sequence). DNA for the CDR3: TGTGCCAGTAGTATTAACCTTCCGGGGGCCGAGCAGTACTTC. This encodes CASSINLPGAEQYF. Full variable domain (missing parts from reference TRBV19 and TRBJ2-7): DGGITQSPKYLFRKEGQNVTLSCEQNLNHDAMYWYRQDPGQGLRLIYYSQIVNDFQKGDIAEGYSVSREKKESFPLTVTSAQKNPTAFYLCASSINLPGAEQYFGPGTRLTVT.

This chain uses TRBV5-6 with TRBJ2-1; no clear D. The V gene lost 3 bases and the J gene lost 2 bases, with 15 bases spanning the gap. CDR1 and CDR2 (germline): SGHDT, YYEEEE. The CDR3 runs to 16 residues. CDR3 residues: CASSSTIELAYNEQFF. The CDR3 DNA sequence: TGTGCCAGCAGCTCGACCATAGAATTGGCCTACAATGAGCAGTTCTTC.

As regards this clone: A read error may produce the germline difference seen at one junction end. This chain links TRBV2 with TRBJ2-7; TRBD2 might be the D (5 bases). The germline CDR1 and CDR2 sequences are SNHLY and FYNNEI. This CDR3 has 18 residues. The CDR3, as DNA: TGTGCCAGCAGTGAAGTAAGGGCGGGCCTTTCCACCTCTTACGGGCAGTACTTC. This gives the protein CASSEVRAGLSTSYGQYF. The variable domain in full, with the rest retrieved from reference TRBV2 and TRBJ2-7, is EPEVTQTPSHQVTQMGQEVILRCVPISNHLYFYWYRQILGQKVEFLVSFYNNEISEKSEIFDDQFSVERPDGSNFTLKIRSTKLEDSAMYFCASSEVRAGLSTSYGQYFGPGTRLTVT.

The J gene is TRBJ1-1, the V gene TRBV4-2, with 10 positions matching TRBD1. The trim removed 4 bases at V and 5 bases at J, leaving 7 bases unmatched. The CDR3 length is 15 residues. CDR1 and CDR2 (germline): LGHNA, YNFKEQ. The chain's CDR3 is CASSRPTGGGTEAFF. As DNA, the CDR3 is TGTGCCAGCAGCCGCCCGACAGGGGGCGGGACTGAAGCTTTCTTT.